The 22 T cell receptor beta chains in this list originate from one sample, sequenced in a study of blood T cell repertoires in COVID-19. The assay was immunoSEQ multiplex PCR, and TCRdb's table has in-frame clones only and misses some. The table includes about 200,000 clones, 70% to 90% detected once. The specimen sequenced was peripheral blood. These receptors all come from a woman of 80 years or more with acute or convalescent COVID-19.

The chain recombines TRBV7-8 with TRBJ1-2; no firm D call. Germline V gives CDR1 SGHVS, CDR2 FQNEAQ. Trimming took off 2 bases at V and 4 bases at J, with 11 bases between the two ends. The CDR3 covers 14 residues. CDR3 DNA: TGTGCCAGCAGCTTAAATCGAGATGGCTATGGCTACACCTTC. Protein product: CASSLNRDGYGYTF.

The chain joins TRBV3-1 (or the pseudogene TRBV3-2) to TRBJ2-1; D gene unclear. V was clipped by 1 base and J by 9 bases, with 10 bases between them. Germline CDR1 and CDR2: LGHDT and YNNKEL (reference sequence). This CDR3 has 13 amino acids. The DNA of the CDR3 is TGTGCCAGCAGCCAAGCTCTAGTTGGTGAGCAGTTCTTC. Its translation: CASSQALVGEQFF.

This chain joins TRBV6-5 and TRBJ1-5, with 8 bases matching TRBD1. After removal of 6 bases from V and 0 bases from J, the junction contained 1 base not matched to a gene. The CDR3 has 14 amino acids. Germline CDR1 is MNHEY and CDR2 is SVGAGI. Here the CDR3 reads CASRDRVSNQPQHF. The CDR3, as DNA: TGTGCCAGCAGGGACAGGGTTAGCAATCAGCCCCAGCATTTT.

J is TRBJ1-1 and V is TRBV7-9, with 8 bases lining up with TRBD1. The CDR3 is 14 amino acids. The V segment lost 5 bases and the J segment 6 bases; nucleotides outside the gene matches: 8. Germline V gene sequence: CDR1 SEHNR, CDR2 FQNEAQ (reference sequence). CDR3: CASSHPAGGPEAFF. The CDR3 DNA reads TGTGCCAGCAGCCACCCAGCAGGGGGCCCTGAAGCTTTCTTT.

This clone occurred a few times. CDR3 sequence: CASSLIQGGGYTF. CDR3 DNA: TGTGCCAGCAGCTTAATTCAGGGGGGCGGCTACACCTTC. The V and J genes are TRBV7-3 and TRBJ1-2; 7 bases fit TRBD1. The CDR3 is 13 amino acids. CDR1 and CDR2 (germline): SGHTA, FQGTGA. J lost 8 bases, V lost 1 base, and 4 bases had no gene match.

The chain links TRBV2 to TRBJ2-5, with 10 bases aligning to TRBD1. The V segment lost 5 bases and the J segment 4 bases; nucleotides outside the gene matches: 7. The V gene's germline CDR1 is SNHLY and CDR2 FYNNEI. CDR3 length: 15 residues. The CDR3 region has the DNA TGTGCCAGCAGTCCTGACAGGGGGCAGGGAGAGACCCAGTACTTC. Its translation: CASSPDRGQGETQYF.

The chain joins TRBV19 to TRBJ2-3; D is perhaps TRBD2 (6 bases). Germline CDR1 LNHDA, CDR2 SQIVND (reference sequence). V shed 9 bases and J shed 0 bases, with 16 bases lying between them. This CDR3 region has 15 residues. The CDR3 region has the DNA TGTGCCAGCAGCCAGGGAGCGGGTAGCACAGATACGCAGTATTTT. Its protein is CASSQGAGSTDTQYF.

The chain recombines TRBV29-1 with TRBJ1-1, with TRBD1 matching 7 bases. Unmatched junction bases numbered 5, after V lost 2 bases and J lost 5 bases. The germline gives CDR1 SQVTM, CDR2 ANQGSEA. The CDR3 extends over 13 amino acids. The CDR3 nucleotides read TGCAGCGTTGAAAGTTCAGGGGGTACTGAAGCTTTCTTT. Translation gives CSVESSGGTEAFF.

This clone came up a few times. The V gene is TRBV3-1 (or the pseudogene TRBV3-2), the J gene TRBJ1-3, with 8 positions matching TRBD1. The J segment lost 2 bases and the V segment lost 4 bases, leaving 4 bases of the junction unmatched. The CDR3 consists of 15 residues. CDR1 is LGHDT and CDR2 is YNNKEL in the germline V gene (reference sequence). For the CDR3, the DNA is TGTGCCAGCAGCCTACCGGACAGGGCTGGAAACACCATATATTTT. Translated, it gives CASSLPDRAGNTIYF.

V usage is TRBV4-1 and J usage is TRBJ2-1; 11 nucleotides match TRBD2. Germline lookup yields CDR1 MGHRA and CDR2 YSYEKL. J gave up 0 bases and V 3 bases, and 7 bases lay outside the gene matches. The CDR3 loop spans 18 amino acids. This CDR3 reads CASSHIAGGFSSYNEQFF. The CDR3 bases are TGCGCCAGCAGCCATATAGCGGGGGGGTTCAGCTCCTACAATGAGCAGTTCTTC.

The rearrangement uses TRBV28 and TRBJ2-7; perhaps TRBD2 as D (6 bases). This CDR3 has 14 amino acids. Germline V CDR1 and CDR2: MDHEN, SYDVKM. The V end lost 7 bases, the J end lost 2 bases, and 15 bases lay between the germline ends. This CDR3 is CASNGGSHPYEQYF. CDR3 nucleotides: TGTGCCAGCAATGGGGGGTCTCACCCCTACGAGCAGTACTTC.

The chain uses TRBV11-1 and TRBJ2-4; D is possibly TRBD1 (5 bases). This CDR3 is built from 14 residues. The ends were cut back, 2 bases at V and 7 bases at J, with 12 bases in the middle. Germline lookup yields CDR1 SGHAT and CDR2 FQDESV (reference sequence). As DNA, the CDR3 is TGTGCCAGCAGCTTATCAGGGTTGGGGAACATTCAGTACTTC. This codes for CASSLSGLGNIQYF. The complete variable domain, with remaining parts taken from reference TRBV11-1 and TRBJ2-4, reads EAEVAQSPRYKITEKSQAVAFWCDPISGHATLYWYRQILGQGPELLVQFQDESVVDDSQLPKDRFSAERLKGVDSTLKIQPAELGDSAMYLCASSLSGLGNIQYFGAGTRLSVL.

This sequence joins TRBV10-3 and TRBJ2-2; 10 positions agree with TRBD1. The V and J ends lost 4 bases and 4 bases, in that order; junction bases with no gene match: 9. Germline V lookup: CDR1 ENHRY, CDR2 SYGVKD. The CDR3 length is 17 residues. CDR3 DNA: TGTGCCATCAGTGGCAACCCGGGACAGGGGACCACCGGGGAGCTGTTTTTT. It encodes CAISGNPGQGTTGELFF.

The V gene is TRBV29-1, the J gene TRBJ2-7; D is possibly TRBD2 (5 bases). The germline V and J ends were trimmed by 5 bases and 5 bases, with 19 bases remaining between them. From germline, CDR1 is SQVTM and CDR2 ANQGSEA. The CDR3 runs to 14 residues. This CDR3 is CSVFFRGSTHEQYF. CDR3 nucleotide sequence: TGCAGCGTTTTTTTCCGGGGAAGCACCCACGAGCAGTACTTC.

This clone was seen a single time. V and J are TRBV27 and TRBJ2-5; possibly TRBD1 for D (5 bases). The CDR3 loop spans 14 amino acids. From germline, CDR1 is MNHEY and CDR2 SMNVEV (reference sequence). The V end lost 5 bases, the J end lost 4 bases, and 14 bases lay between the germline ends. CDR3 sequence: CASSPPRARETQYF. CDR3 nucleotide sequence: TGTGCCAGCAGTCCCCCCAGGGCCAGAGAGACCCAGTACTTC.

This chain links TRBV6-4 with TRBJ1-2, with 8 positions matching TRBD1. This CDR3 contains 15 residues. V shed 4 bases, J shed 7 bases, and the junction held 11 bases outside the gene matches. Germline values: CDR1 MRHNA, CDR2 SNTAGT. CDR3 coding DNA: TGTGCCAGCAGTGGAATGGTGGGACAGGCGTTTGGCTACACCTTC. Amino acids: CASSGMVGQAFGYTF.

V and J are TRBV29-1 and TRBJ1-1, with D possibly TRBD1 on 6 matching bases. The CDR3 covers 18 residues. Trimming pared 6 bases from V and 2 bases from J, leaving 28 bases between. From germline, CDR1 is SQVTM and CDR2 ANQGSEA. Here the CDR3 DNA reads TGCAGCGTGAGGGGTGGGGGACACGGAGTTGAGATCAACACTGAAGCTTTCTTT. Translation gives CSVRGGGHGVEINTEAFF.

This CDR3 reads CASSLELAQETQYF. In DNA form, the CDR3 reads TGTGCCAGCAGCTTAGAACTAGCCCAAGAGACCCAGTACTTC. This chain uses TRBV11-3 with TRBJ2-5, with D possibly being TRBD2 (6 bases). Per germline, CDR1 SGHNT and CDR2 YENEEA. V lost 0 bases, J lost 1 base, and 6 bases lay in between. This CDR3 is 14 amino acids long.

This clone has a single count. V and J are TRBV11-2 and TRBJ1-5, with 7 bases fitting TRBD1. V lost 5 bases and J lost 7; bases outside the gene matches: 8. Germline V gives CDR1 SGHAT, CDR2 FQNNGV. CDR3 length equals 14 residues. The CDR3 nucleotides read TGTGCCAGCAGCGCCAGGGGGGCCAACCAGCCCCAGCATTTT. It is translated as CASSARGANQPQHF. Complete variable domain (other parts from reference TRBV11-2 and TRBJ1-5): EAGVAQSPRYKIIEKRQSVAFWCNPISGHATLYWYQQILGQGPKLLIQFQNNGVVDDSQLPKDRFSAERLKGVDSTLKIQPAKLEDSAVYLCASSARGANQPQHFGDGTRLSIL.

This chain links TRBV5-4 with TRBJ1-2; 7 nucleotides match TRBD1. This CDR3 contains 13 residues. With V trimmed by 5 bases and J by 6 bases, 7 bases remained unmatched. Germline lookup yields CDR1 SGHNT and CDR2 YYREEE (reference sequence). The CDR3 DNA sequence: TGTGCCAGCAGTTTGACAGGGACGGATGGCTACACCTTC. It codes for CASSLTGTDGYTF.

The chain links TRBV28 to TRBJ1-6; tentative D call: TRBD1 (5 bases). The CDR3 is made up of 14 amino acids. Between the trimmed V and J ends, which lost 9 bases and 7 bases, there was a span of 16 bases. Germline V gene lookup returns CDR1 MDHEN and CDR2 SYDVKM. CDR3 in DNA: TGTGCCAGTGCCCCCGGATGGGGCAATTCACCCCTCCACTTT. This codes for CASAPGWGNSPLHF.

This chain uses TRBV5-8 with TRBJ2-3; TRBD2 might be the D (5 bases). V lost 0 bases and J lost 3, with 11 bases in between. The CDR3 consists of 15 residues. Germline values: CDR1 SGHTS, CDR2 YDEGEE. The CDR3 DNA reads TGTGCCAGCAGCTTGGTCCGGGGAACGACAGATACGCAGTATTTT. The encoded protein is CASSLVRGTTDTQYF.